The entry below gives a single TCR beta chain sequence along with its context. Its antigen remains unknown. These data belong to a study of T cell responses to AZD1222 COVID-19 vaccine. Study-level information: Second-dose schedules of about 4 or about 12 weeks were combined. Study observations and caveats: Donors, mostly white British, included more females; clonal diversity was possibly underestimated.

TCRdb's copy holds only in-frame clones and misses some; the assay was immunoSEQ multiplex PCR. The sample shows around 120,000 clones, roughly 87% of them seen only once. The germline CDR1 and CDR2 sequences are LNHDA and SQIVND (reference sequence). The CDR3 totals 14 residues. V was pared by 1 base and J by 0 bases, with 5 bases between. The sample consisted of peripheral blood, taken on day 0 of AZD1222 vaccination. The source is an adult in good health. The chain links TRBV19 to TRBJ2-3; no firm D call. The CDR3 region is CASSIVASTDTQYF. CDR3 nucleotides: TGTGCCAGTAGTATAGTAGCCAGCACAGATACGCAGTATTTT.